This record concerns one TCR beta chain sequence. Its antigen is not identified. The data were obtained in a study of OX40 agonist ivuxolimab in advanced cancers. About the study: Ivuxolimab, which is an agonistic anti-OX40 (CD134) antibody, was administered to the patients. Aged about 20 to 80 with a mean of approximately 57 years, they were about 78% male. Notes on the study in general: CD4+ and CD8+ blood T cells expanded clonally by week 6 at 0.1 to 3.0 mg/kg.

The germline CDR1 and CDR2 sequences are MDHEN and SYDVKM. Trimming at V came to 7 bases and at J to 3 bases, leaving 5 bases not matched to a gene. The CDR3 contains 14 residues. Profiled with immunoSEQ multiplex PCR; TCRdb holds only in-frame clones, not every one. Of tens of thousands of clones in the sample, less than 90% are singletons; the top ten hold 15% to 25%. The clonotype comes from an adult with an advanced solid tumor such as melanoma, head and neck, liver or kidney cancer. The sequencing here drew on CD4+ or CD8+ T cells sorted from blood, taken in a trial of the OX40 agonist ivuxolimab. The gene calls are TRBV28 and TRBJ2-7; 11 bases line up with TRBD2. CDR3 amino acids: CASNLAGGVYEQYF. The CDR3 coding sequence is TGTGCCAGCAACTTAGCGGGAGGGGTCTACGAGCAGTACTTC.